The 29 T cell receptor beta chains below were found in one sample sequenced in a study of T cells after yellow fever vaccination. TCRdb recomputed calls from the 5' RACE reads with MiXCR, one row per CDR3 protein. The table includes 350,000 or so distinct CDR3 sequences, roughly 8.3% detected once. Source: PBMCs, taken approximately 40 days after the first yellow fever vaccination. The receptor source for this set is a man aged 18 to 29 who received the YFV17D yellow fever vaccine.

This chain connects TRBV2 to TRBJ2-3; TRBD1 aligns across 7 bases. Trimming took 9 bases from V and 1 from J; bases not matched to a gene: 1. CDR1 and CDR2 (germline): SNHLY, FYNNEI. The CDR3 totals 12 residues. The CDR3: CASDRGTDTQYF. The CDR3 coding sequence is TGTGCCAGTGACAGGGGCACAGATACGCAGTATTTT. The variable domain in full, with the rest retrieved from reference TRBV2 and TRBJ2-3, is EPEVTQTPSHQVTQMGQEVILRCVPISNHLYFYWYRQILGQKVEFLVSFYNNEISEKSEIFDDQFSVERPDGSNFTLKIRSTKLEDSAMYFCASDRGTDTQYFGPGTRLTVL.

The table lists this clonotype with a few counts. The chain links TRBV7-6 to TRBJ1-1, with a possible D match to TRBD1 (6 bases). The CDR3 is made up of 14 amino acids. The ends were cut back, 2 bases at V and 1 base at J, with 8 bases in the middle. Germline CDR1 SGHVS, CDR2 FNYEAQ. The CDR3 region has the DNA TGTGCCAGCAGCTTAAGGGACAAGAACACTGAAGCTTTCTTT. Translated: CASSLRDKNTEAFF.

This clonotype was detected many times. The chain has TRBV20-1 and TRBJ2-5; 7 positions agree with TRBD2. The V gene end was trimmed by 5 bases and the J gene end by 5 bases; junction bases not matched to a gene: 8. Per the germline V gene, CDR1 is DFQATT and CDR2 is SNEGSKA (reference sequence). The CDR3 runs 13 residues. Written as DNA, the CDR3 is TGCAGTGCTTCACAACTAGCGCGGGAGACCCAGTACTTC. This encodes CSASQLARETQYF.

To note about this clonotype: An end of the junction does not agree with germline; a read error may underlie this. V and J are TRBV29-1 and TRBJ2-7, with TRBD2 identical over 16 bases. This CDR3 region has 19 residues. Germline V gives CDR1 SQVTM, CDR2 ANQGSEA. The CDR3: CSVVLAIGTSGGAGYGQYF. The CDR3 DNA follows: TGCAGCGTTGTTCTGGCGATCGGGACTAGCGGGGGGGCCGGCTACGGGCAGTACTTC.

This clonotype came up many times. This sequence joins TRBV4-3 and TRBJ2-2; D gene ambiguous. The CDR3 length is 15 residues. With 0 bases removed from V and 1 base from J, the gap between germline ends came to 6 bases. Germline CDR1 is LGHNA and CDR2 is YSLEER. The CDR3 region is CASSQDGKNTGELFF. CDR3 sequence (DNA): TGCGCCAGCAGCCAAGATGGCAAGAACACCGGGGAGCTGTTTTTT.

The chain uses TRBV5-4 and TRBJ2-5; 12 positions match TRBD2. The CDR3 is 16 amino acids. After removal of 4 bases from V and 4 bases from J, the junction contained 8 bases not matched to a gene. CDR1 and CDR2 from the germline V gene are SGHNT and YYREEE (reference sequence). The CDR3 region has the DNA TGTGCCAGCAGCCCTCTAGCGGGGGGGCTAGGAGAGACCCAGTACTTC. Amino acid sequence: CASSPLAGGLGETQYF. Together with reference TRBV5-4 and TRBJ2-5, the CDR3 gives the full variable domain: ETGVTQSPTHLIKTRGQQVTLRCSSQSGHNTVSWYQQALGQGPQFIFQYYREEENGRGNFPPRFSGLQFPNYSSELNVNALELDDSALYLCASSPLAGGLGETQYFGPGTRLLVL.

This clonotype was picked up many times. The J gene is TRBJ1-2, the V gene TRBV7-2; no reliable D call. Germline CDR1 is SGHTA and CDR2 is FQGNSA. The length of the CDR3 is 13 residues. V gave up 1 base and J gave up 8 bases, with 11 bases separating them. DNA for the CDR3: TGTGCCAGCAGCTTAGGGAGAGAAAGGGGCTACACCTTC. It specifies CASSLGRERGYTF.

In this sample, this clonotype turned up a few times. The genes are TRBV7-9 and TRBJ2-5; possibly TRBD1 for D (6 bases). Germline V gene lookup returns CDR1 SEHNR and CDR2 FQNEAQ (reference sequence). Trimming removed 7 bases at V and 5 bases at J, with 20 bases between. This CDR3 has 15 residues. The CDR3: CASTPAQGSGETQYF. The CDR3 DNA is TGTGCCAGCACACCGGCACAGGGATCGGGGGAGACCCAGTACTTC. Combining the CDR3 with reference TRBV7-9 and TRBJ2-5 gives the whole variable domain DTGVSQNPRHKITKRGQNVTFRCDPISEHNRLYWYRQTLGQGPEFLTYFQNEAQLEKSRLLSDRFSAERPKGSFSTLEIQRTEQGDSAMYLCASTPAQGSGETQYFGPGTRLLVL.

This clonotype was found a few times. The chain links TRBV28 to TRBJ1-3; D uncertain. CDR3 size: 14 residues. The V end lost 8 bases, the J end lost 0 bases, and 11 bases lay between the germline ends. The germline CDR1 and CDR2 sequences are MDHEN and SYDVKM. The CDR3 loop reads CASHSPGSGNTIYF. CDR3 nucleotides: TGTGCCAGCCATTCTCCGGGCTCTGGAAACACCATATATTTT.

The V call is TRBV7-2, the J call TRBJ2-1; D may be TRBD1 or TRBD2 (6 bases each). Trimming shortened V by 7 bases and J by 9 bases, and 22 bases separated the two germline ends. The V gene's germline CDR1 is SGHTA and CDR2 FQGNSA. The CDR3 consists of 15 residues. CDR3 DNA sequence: TGTGCCAGCATCCGACTGGGGGGCGCCTCTCGTGAGCAGTTCTTC. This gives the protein CASIRLGGASREQFF.

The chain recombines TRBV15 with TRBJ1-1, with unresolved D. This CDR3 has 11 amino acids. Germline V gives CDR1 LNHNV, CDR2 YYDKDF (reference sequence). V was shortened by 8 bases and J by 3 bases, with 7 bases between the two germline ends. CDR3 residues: CATREDTEAFF. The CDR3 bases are TGTGCCACCCGGGAGGACACTGAAGCTTTCTTT.

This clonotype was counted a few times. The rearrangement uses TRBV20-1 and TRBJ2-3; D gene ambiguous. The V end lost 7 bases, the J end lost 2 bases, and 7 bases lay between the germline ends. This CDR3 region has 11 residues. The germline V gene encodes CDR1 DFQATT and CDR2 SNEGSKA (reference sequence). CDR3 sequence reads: CSGDITDTQYF. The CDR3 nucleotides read TGCAGTGGCGATATCACAGATACGCAGTATTTT.

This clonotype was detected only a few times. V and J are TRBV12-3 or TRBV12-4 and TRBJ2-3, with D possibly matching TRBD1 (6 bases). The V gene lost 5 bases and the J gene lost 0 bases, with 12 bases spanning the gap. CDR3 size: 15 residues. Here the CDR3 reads CASSPGDTSTDTQYF. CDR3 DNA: TGTGCCAGCAGTCCCGGGGACACTAGCACAGATACGCAGTATTTT.

DNA of the CDR3: TGTGCCAGCAGTTTATTGGGCGGGGGCTTATACAATGAGCAGTTCTTC. Its translation: CASSLLGGGLYNEQFF. The J gene is TRBJ2-1, the V gene TRBV5-4, with D perhaps matching TRBD2 (7 bases). This CDR3 comprises 16 residues. CDR1 SGHNT and CDR2 YYREEE come from the germline V gene (reference sequence). Trimming took 5 bases from V and 4 from J, leaving 19 bases between them.

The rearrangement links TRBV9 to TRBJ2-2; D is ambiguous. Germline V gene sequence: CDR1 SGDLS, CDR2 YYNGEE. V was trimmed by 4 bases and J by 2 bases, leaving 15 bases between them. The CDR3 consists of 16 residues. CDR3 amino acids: CASSKKGKENTGELFF. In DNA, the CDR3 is TGTGCCAGCAGCAAAAAAGGGAAGGAAAACACCGGGGAGCTGTTTTTT.

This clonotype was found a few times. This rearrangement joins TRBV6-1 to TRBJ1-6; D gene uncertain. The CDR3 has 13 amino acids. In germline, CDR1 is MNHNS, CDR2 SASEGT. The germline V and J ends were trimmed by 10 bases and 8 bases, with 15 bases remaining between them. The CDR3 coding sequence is TGTGCCACGCCACCCAGGACCCATTCACCCCTCCACTTT. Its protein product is CATPPRTHSPLHF.

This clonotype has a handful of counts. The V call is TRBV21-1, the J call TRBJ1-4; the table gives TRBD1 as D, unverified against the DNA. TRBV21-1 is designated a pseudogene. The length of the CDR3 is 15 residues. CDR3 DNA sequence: TGTGCCAGCAGCAAGGCCGGACAGGTTAATGAAAAACTGTTTTTT. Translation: CASSKAGQVNEKLFF.

The CDR3 DNA is TGTGCCAGCAGTTTTGAGGGCGGGGGGTACAATGAGCAGTTCTTC. Residues: CASSFEGGGYNEQFF. This rearrangement joins TRBV28 to TRBJ2-1; TRBD2 aligns across 8 bases. The CDR3 length is 15 residues. The trim removed 3 bases at V and 4 bases at J, leaving 5 bases unmatched. Germline V gene lookup returns CDR1 MDHEN and CDR2 SYDVKM.

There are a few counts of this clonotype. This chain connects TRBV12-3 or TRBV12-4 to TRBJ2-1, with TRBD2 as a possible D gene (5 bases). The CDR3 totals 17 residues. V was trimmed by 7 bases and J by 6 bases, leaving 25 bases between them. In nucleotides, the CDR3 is TGTGCCAGCACCAACGGACGCAGGACTTCGATTCGCAATGAGCAGTTCTTC. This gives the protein CASTNGRRTSIRNEQFF.

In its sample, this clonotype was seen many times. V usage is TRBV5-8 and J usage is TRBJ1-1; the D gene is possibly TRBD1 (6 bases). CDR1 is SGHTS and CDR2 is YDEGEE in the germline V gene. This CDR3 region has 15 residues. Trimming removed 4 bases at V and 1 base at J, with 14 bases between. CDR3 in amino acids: CASSPIRGENTEAFF. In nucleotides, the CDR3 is TGTGCCAGCAGCCCCATTAGGGGGGAGAACACTGAAGCTTTCTTT.

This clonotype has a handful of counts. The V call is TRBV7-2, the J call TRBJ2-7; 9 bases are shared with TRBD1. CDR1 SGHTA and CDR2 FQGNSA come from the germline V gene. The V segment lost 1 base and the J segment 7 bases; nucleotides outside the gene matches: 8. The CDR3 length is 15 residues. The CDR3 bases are TGTGCCAGCAGCTTAGGGGGACAGGGACCTTGGGAGCAGTACGTC. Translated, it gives CASSLGGQGPWEQYV.

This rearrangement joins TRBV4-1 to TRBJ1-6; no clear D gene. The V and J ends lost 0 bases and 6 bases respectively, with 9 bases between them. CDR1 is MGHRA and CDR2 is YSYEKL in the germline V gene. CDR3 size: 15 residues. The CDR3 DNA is TGCGCCAGCAGCCAAGAATCACGGAGTAATTCACCCCTCCACTTT. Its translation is CASSQESRSNSPLHF.

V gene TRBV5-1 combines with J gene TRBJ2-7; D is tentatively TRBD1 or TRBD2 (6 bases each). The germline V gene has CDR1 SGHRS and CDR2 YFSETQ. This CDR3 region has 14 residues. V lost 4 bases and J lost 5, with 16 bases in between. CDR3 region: CASSRVGGTHEQYF. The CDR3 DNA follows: TGCGCCAGCAGCCGTGTGGGGGGCACCCACGAGCAGTACTTC.

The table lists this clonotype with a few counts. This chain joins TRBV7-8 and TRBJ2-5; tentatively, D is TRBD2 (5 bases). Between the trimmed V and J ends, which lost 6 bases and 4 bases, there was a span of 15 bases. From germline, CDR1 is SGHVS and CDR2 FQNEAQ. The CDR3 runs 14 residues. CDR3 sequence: CASRPGPGGETQYF. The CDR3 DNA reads TGTGCCAGCAGGCCCGGGCCAGGAGGAGAGACCCAGTACTTC.

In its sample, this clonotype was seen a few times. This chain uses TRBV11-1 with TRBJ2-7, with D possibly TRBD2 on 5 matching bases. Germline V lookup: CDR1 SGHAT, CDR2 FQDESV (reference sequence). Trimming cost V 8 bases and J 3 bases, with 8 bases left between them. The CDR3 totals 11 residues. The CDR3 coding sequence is TGTGCCAGCGCTAGCTTCTACGAGCAGTACTTC. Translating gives CASASFYEQYF. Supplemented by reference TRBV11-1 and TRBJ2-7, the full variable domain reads EAEVAQSPRYKITEKSQAVAFWCDPISGHATLYWYRQILGQGPELLVQFQDESVVDDSQLPKDRFSAERLKGVDSTLKIQPAELGDSAMYLCASASFYEQYFGPGTRLTVT.

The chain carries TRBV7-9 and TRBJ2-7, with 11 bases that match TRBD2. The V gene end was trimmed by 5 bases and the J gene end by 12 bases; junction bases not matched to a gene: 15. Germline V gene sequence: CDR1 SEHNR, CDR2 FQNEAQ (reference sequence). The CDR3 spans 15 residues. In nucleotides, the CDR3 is TGTGCCAGCAGCCCTCTCCGACTAGCGGGGAAGGTTTGGTACGTC. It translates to CASSPLRLAGKVWYV.

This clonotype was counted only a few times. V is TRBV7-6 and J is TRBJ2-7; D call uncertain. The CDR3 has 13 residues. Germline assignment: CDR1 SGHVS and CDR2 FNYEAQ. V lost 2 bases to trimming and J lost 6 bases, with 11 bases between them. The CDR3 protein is CASSLITTGEQYF. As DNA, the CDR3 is TGTGCCAGCAGCTTAATCACAACGGGCGAGCAGTACTTC.

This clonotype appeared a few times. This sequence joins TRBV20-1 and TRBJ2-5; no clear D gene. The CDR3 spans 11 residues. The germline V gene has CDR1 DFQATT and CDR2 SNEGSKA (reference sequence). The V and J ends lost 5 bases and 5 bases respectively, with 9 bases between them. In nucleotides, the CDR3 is TGCAGTGCTGCCCTAGGGGAGACCCAGTACTTC. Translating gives CSAALGETQYF.

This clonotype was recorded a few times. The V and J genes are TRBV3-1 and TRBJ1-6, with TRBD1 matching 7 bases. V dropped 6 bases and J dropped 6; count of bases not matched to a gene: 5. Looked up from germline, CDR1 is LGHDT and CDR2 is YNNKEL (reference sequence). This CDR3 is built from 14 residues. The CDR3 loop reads CASRRDSFNSPLHF. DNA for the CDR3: TGTGCCAGCAGGCGGGACAGCTTTAATTCACCCCTCCACTTT.